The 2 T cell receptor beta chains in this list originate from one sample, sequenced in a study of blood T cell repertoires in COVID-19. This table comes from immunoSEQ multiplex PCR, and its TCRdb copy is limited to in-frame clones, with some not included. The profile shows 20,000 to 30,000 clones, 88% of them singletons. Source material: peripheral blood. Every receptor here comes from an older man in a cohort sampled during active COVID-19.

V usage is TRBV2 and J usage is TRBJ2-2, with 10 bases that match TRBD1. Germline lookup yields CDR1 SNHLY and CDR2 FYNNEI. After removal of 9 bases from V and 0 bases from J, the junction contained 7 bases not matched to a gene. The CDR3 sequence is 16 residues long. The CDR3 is CASSRDRGPNTGELFF. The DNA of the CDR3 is TGTGCCAGTAGTCGGGACAGGGGACCGAACACCGGGGAGCTGTTTTTT.

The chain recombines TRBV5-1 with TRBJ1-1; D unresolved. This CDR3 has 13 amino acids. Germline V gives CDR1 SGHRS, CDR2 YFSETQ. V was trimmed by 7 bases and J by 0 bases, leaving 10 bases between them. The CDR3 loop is CASGRTVNTEAFF. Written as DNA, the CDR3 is TGCGCCAGCGGTAGAACAGTGAACACTGAAGCTTTCTTT.